This TCR beta chain was captured in a study of T cells in Graves' hyperthyroidism and ophthalmopathy. Study-wide results and limits: The blood repertoire included most of the expanded thyroid clonotypes above 0.001.

The J segment lost 8 bases and the V segment lost 2 bases, leaving 4 bases of the junction unmatched. CDR1 and CDR2 from the germline V gene are MNHEY and SMNVEV (reference sequence). The CDR3 length is 15 residues. Amplified regions were TCR beta CDR3 sequences from RNA transcripts. HTBI primers were used for first-round RT-PCR of the TCR CDR3. TCRdb reprocessed the multiplex PCR reads with MiXCR, giving one entry per CDR3 protein. Here the sample spans fewer than 450,000 distinct CDR3 sequences, about 18% being singletons. This clonotype occurred many times. Its antigen remains unknown. The receptor comes from a man younger than 30 with Graves' ophthalmopathy. Sequenced: blood. V is TRBV27 and J is TRBJ1-5; 12 nucleotides line up with TRBD1. In nucleotides, the CDR3 is TGTGCCAGCAGTTTAGGGACAGGGGGCACGAAGCCCCAGCATTTT. Translated: CASSLGTGGTKPQHF.